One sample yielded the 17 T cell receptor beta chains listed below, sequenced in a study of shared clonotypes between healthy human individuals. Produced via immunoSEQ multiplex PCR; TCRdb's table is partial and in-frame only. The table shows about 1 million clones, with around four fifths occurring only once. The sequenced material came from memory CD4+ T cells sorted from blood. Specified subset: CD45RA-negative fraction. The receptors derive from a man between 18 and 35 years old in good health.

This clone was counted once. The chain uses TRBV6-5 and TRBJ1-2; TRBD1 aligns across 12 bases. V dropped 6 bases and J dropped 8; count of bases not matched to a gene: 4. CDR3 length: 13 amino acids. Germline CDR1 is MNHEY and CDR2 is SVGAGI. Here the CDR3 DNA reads TGTGCCAGCAGAGGGACAGGGGGCATAGGCTACACCTTC. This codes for CASRGTGGIGYTF.

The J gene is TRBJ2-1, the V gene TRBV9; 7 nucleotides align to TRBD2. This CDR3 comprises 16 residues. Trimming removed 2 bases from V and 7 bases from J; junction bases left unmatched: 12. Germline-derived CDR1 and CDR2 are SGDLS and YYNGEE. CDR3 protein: CASSVTAGLAANEQFF. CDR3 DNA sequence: TGTGCCAGCAGCGTCACAGCCGGGCTAGCGGCGAATGAGCAGTTCTTC.

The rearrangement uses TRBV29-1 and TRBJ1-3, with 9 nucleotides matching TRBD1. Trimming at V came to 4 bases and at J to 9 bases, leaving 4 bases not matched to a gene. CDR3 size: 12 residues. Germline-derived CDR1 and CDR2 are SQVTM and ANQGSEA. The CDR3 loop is CSVGQTGGTIYF. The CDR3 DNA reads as TGCAGCGTTGGACAGACAGGGGGCACCATATATTTT.

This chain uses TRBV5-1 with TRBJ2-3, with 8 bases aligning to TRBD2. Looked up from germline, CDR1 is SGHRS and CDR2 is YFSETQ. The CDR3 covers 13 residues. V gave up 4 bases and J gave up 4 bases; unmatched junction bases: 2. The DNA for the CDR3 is TGCGCCAGCAGCCCGGGACTAGCAGATACGCAGTATTTT. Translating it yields CASSPGLADTQYF.

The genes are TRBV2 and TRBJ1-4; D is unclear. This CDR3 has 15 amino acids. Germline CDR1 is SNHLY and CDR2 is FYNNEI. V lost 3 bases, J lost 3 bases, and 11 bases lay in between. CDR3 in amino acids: CASSDNGLANEKLFF. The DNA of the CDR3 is TGTGCCAGCAGTGATAATGGACTGGCTAATGAAAAACTGTTTTTT.

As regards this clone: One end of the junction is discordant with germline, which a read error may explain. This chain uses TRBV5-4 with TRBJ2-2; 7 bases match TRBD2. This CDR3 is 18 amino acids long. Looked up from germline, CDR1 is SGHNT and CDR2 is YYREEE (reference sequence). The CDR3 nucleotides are TGCGCCAGCAGCCAAGGCACCCTAGCGGTCCTAGGGGCCGGGGAGCTGTTTTTT. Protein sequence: CASSQGTLAVLGAGELFF.

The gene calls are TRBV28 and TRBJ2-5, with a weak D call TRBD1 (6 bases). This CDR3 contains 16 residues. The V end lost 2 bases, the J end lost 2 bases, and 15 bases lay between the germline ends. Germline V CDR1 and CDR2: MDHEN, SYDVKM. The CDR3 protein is CASSLGVGTPQETQYF. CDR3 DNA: TGTGCCAGCAGTTTAGGGGTTGGGACACCACAAGAGACCCAGTACTTC.

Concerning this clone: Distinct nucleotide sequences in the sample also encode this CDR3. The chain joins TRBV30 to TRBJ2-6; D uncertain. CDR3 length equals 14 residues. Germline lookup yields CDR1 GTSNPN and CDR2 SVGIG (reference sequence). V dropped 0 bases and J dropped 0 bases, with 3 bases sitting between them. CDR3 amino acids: CAWSVGSGANVLTF. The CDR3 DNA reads TGTGCCTGGAGTGTAGGCTCTGGGGCCAACGTCCTGACTTTC.

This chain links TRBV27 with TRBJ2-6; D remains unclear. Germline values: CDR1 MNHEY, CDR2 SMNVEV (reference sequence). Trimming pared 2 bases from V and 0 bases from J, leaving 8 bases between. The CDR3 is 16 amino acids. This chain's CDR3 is CASSLALTSGANVLTF. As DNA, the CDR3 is TGTGCCAGCAGTTTAGCTTTAACCTCTGGGGCCAACGTCCTGACTTTC. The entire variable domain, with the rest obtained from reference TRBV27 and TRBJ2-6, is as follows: EAQVTQNPRYLITVTGKKLTVTCSQNMNHEYMSWYRQDPGLGLRQIYYSMNVEVTDKGDVPEGYKVSRKEKRNFPLILESPSPNQTSLYFCASSLALTSGANVLTFGAGSRLTVL.

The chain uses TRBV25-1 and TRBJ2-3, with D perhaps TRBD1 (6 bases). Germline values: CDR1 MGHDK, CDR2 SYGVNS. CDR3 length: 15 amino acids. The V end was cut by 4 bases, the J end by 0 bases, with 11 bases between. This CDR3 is CASSARTASTDTQYF. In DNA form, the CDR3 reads TGTGCCAGCAGTGCACGGACAGCTAGCACAGATACGCAGTATTTT.

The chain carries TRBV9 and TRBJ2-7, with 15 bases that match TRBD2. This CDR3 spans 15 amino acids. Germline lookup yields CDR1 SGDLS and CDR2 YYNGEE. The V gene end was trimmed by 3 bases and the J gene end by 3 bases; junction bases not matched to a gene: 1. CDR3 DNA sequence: TGTGCCAGCAGCGAGGGACTAGCGGGAGGCTACGAGCAGTACTTC. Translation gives CASSEGLAGGYEQYF.

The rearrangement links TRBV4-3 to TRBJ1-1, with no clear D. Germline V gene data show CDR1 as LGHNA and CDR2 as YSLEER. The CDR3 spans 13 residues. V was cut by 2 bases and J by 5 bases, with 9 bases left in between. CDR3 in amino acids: CASSQTGRTEAFF. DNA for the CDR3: TGCGCCAGCAGCCAAACGGGTCGGACTGAAGCTTTCTTT.

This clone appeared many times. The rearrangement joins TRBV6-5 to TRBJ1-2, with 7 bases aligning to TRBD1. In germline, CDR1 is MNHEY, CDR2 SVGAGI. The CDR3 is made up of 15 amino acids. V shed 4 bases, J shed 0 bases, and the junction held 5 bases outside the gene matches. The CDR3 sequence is CASSLNRGTNYGYTF. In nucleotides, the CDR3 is TGTGCCAGCAGTTTAAACAGGGGAACTAACTATGGCTACACCTTC.

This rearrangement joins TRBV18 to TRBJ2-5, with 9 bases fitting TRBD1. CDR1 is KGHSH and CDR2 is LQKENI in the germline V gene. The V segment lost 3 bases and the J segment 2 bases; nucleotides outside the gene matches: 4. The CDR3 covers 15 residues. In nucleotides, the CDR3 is TGTGCCAGCTCACCGGGGACAGGGCCTCAAGAGACCCAGTACTTC. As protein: CASSPGTGPQETQYF.

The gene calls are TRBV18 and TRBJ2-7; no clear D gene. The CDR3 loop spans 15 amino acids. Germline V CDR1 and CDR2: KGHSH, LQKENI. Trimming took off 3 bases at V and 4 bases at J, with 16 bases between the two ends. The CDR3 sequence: CASSPLGNFLYEQYF. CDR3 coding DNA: TGTGCCAGCTCACCGCTGGGCAATTTTCTGTACGAGCAGTACTTC.

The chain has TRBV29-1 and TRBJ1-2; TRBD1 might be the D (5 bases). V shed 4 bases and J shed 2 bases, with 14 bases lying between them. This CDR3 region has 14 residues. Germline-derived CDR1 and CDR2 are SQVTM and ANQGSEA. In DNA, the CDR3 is TGCAGCGTTGGCGCCGGGACCGCAAACTATGGCTACACCTTC. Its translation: CSVGAGTANYGYTF.

CDR3 amino acids: CASSQDLGGKNTEAFF. In nucleotides, the CDR3 is TGTGCCAGCAGCCAAGATCTCGGGGGGAAGAACACTGAAGCTTTCTTT. V usage is TRBV14 and J usage is TRBJ1-1, with a weak D call TRBD1 (5 bases). V was cut by 0 bases and J by 1 base, with 12 bases left in between. The CDR3 is 16 residues long. Germline V gene data show CDR1 as SGHDN and CDR2 as FVKESK.